The T cell receptor (beta chain) described here comes from a study of regulatory dendritic cells for organ transplantation. About the research overall: Day 6 dendritic cell cultures were stimulated with LPS. The study, taken as a whole, reports: Naive T cells showed high diversity, memory cells less, memory CD8+ least. Regulatory dendritic cells appeared to expand memory CD8+ clones less than mature ones.

TCRdb keeps only in-frame clones here, not all; method: immunoSEQ multiplex PCR. The data show some 10,000 clones, with over 70% seen just once and about 2.6% held by the top ten. With 6 bases removed from V and 0 bases from J, the gap between germline ends came to 15 bases. Germline V gene lookup returns CDR1 MNHEY and CDR2 SVGAGI. This CDR3 spans 15 amino acids. Sorted subsets were CFSE-labeled and cultured less than six days with allogeneic dendritic cells. CD4+ or CD8+ T cells were sorted as naive CD45RA+ or memory CD45RO+. As regards this clone: Antigen unknown.

J is TRBJ2-7 and V is TRBV6-5, with D tentatively TRBD2 (5 bases). The sample was memory CD4+ T cells from blood cultured with regulatory dendritic cells. As to subset: CD45RO+ memory T cells. The clonotype comes from a human donor in good health. CDR3 DNA sequence: TGTGCCAGCAGACGCTCCTTGACTACCTCCTACGAGCAGTACTTC. Translating it yields CASRRSLTTSYEQYF.